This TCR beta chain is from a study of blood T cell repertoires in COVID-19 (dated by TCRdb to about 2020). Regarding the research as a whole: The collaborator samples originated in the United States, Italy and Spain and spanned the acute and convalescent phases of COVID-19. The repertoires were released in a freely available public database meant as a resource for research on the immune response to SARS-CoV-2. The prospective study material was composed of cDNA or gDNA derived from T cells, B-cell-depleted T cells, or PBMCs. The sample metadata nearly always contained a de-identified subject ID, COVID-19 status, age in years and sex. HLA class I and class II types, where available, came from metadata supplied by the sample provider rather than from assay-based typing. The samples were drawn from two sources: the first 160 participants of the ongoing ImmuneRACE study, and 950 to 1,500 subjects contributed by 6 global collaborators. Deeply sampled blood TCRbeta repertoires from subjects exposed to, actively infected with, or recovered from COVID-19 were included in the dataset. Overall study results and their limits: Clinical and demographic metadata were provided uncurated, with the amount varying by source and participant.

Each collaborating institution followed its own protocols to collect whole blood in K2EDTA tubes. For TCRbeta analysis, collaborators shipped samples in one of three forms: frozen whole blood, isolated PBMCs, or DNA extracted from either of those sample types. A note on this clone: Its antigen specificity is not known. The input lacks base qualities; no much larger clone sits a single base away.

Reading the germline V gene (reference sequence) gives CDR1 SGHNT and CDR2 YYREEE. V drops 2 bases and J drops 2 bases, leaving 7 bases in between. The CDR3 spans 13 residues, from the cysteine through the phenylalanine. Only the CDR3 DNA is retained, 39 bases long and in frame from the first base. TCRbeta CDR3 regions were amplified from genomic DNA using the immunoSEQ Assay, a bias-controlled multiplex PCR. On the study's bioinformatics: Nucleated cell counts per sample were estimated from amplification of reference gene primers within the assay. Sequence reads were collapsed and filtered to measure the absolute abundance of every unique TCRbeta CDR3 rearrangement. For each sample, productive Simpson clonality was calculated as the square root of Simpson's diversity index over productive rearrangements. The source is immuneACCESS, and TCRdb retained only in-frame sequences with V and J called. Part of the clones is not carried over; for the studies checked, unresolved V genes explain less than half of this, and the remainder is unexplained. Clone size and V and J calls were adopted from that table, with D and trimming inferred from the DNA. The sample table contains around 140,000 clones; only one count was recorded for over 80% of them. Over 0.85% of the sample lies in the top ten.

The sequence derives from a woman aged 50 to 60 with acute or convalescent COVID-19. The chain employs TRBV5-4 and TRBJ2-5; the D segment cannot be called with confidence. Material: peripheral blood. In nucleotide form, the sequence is TGTGCCAGCAGCTTTGGTCTACAAGAGACCCAGTACTTC. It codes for CASSFGLQETQYF.